This T cell receptor (beta chain) stems from a study of cytomegalovirus exposure and HLA in healthy donors. Study conclusions and caveats: In presence/absence analyses, roughly uniform sequencing depth across donors was assumed.

Turning to this clone: Its antigen is not identified.

The primer mix had 60 Vbeta and 13 Jbeta primers. Produced via immunoSEQ multiplex PCR; TCRdb's table is partial and in-frame only. The sample lists some 130,000 clones, more than 80% seen once, with 3% to 4% in the top ten. This TCR derives from a male donor in good health and CMV-seronegative. Sample: PBMCs.

CDR3 amino acids: CASSPRYRNTGELFF. CDR3 DNA: TGTGCCAGCAGTCCCCGCTACAGGAACACCGGGGAGCTGTTTTTT. The V and J genes are TRBV27 and TRBJ2-2; unclear D gene. Trimming cost V 5 bases and J 1 base, with 11 bases left between them. The CDR3 covers 15 residues. CDR1 is MNHEY and CDR2 is SMNVEV in the germline V gene (reference sequence).